The source of this T cell receptor beta chain is a study of blood T cell repertoires in COVID-19. Study-wide background: COVID-19 samples, acute and convalescent, were from the United States, Italy and Spain. PBMCs, B-cell-depleted T cells, or T cells provided the cDNA or gDNA that made up the material.

Authors' analysis steps: Reference gene primer amplification in the assay estimated nucleated cell counts. Assay used: immunoSEQ multiplex PCR; TCRdb lists only in-frame clones, some missing. The V and J calls and clone size were taken over from that table, and D and trimming were inferred from the DNA. The sample includes 150,000 to 200,000 clones, 88% of them seen just once. The CDR3 spans 16 residues. CDR1 is SGDLS and CDR2 is YYNGEE in the germline V gene. V shed 3 bases and J 0 bases; nucleotides not matched to a gene: 1. The source material was peripheral blood. This clonotype originated in a human donor in a cohort sampled during active COVID-19. The J gene is TRBJ2-3, the V gene TRBV9; TRBD2 aligns across 13 bases. The CDR3 DNA sequence: TGTGCCAGCAGCGAGGGACTAGCGGGGAGCACAGATACGCAGTATTTT. It encodes CASSEGLAGSTDTQYF.